The table lists the clone carrying this TCR beta chain with a few counts. Its antigen is currently unknown. These data are taken from a study of early T cells in non-severe SARS-CoV-2 infection. General study findings and limits: VDJdb-based annotation leaned toward anti-spike CD8 responses and missed private and CD4 specificities.

Per the germline V gene, CDR1 is SQVTM and CDR2 is ANQGSEA. V lost 5 bases to trimming and J lost 2 bases, with 9 bases between them. The CDR3 is 12 residues long. TCRdb analysed the 5' RACE reads with MiXCR anew, one entry per CDR3 protein. Among about 19,000 distinct CDR3 sequences, approximately 4% were seen once, and the ten largest hold under 8.5%. The sample was whole blood. The clonotype originates from an adult who was a healthcare worker with PCR-confirmed SARS-CoV-2 infection or an uninfected control (not recorded which). The chain links TRBV29-1 to TRBJ2-5, with D perhaps matching TRBD1 (5 bases). CDR3 nucleotide sequence: TGCAGCGTTCGACAGTCTCAAGAGACCCAGTACTTC. This gives the protein CSVRQSQETQYF.